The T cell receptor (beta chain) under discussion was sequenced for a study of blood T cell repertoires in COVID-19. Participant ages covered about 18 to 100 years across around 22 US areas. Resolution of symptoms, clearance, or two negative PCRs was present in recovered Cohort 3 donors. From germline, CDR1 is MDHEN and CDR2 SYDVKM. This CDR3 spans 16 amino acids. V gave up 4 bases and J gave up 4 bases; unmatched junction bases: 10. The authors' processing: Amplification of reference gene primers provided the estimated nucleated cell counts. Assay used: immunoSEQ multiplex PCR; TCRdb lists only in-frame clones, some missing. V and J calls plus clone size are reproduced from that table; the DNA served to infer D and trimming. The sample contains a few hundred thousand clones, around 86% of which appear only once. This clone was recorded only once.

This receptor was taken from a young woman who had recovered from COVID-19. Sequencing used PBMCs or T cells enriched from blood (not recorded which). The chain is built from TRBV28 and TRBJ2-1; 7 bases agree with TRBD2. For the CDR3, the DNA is TGTGCCAGCAGTTCAGACCCTAGCGGCCTTTACAATGAGCAGTTCTTC. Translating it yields CASSSDPSGLYNEQFF. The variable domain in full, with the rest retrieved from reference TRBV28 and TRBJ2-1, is DVKVTQSSRYLVKRTGEKVFLECVQDMDHENMFWYRQDPGLGLRLIYFSYDVKMKEKGDIPEGYSVSREKKERFSLILESASTNQTSMYLCASSSDPSGLYNEQFFGPGTRLTVL.